Detailed here is one TCR beta chain. Its target is not known. This specimen belongs to a study of T cell responses to AZD1222 COVID-19 vaccine. V dropped 4 bases and J dropped 2 bases, with 11 bases sitting between them. This CDR3 spans 15 amino acids. Findings and limits, study-wide: With dominance at 160-218 and 743-854, vaccine-associated CD4 TCRs spanned spike. After two AZD1222 doses, spike-specific TCR breadth and depth rose versus day 0. Targeting of unmutated variant regions was reportedly seen in nearly half of spike-specific TCRs. Mostly white British, mostly female donors; authors suggested clonal diversity may be underestimated.

The protocol was immunoSEQ multiplex PCR, while the TCRdb copy is restricted to in-frame clones and leaves out a portion. The sample has 180,000 or so clones, approximately 94% seen once. This TCR was sampled from an adult who received the AZD1222 COVID-19 vaccine. Sequencing was performed on peripheral blood, taken 28 days after the second AZD1222 dose. The gene calls are TRBV23-1 and TRBJ1-4, with D unresolved. TRBV23-1 qualifies as an ORF whose function is uncertain. The CDR3 nucleotides are TGCGCCAGCAGTCGAACGACATCTACTAATGAAAAACTGTTTTTT. Its translation: CASSRTTSTNEKLFF.